A selection of T cell receptor beta chains follows, all from one sample in a study of yellow fever vaccine responses in identical twins. Each CDR3 protein gets one entry after TCRdb re-called the RT-PCR reads with MiXCR. The data contain about 4,700 distinct CDR3 sequences, nearly 90% of them singletons. Here the sequenced sample was T cells from blood (PBMCs), unsorted or a sorted subset (not recorded which), taken before or after yellow fever vaccination (not recorded which). The receptors stem from a woman aged 18-30 years who received the yellow fever vaccine. Both conserved end residues are part of each CDR3. The D gene is left open where the match is weak. Not all rows give a size; the values are once, few, many and, for expanded clones, a class.

abundance,d_gene,v_gene,j_gene,CDR3nt,CDR3aa
-,-,TRBV5-4,TRBJ1-4,TGTGCCAGCAGCTTGTCAATGACAGTTAATGAAAAACTGTTTTTT,CASSLSMTVNEKLFF
once,-,TRBV18,TRBJ1-2,TGTGCCAGCTCACCACAGAACAGCTTTAACTATGGCTACACCTTC,CASSPQNSFNYGYTF
-,TRBD1,TRBV29-1,TRBJ1-6,TGCAGCGTCGACACGGGACAGGAAGAATCACCCCTCCACTTT,CSVDTGQEESPLHF
-,-,TRBV11-1,TRBJ2-7,TGTGCCAGCGCGTCTAGAGGGATCGACTACGAGCAGTACTTC,CASASRGIDYEQYF
-,-,TRBV6-5,TRBJ1-2,TGTGCCAGCAGTTACTCCGGGACCTCCTATGGCTACACCTTC,CASSYSGTSYGYTF
-,-,TRBV5-1,TRBJ2-7,TGCGCCAGCAGCTTATCCCTGAATTACGAGCAGTACTTC,CASSLSLNYEQYF
-,-,TRBV7-3,TRBJ1-5,TGTGCCAGCAGCTTAACAGGGGCAGGGCAGCCCCAGCATTTT,CASSLTGAGQPQHF
once,-,TRBV11-1,TRBJ2-5,TGTGCCAGCAGCTTAAGGCTGGCCCAAGAGACCCAGTACTTC,CASSLRLAQETQYF
-,TRBD2,TRBV29-1,TRBJ2-5,TGCAGCGCCCCTTCACTAGCGCGAGAGACCCAGTACTTC,CSAPSLARETQYF
-,-,TRBV10-3,TRBJ1-1,TGTGCCATCAGTGAGTCAAGACAGACAACTATGAACACTGAAGCTTTCTTT,CAISESRQTTMNTEAFF
once,TRBD2,TRBV20-1,TRBJ2-7,TGCAGTGCGGAGACTAGCGGGAGCCTCTACGAGCAGTACTTC,CSAETSGSLYEQYF
-,-,TRBV6-2/TRBV6-3,TRBJ2-7,TGTGCCAGCAGTTACCTAGGGGTGGACGAGCAGTACTTC,CASSYLGVDEQYF
-,TRBD1,TRBV28,TRBJ2-6,TGTGCCACCCGACAGGGGGCGCGTTTTGGGGCCAACGTCCTGACTTTC,CATRQGARFGANVLTF
-,-,TRBV29-1,TRBJ1-3,TGCAGCGCAGCATCTGGAAACACCATATATTTT,CSAASGNTIYF
few,-,TRBV5-2,TRBJ2-3,TGCGCCAGCAACCGGGACAGGGGATCGGATACGCAGTATTTT,CASNRDRGSDTQYF